The 10 T cell receptor beta chains below come from one sample, sequenced in a study of blood T cell repertoires in COVID-19. TCRdb keeps only in-frame clones here, not all; method: immunoSEQ multiplex PCR. The table lists 300,000 to 400,000 clones, about 86% of them singletons, with approximately 3.1% in the top ten. Source material: peripheral blood. The receptors originated from a man between 25 and 39 years old with active or convalescent COVID-19.

The count of this clone is one. This rearrangement joins TRBV21-1 to TRBJ1-5; the D segment call TRBD1 is taken from the table without a DNA check. TRBV21-1 represents a pseudogene. The CDR3 length is 17 residues. This CDR3 reads CASSKEGQGLWNQPQHF. For the CDR3, the DNA is TGTGCCAGCAGCAAAGAGGGACAGGGGCTCTGGAATCAGCCCCAGCATTTT.

The chain carries TRBV2 and TRBJ1-5; tentative D call: TRBD1 (5 bases). The CDR3 runs 15 residues. The germline V and J ends were trimmed by 9 bases and 6 bases, with 21 bases remaining between them. Germline-derived CDR1 and CDR2 are SNHLY and FYNNEI. The DNA for the CDR3 is TGTGCCAGTAACCAAGGGAGGGGAATCCTTCAGCCCCAGCATTTT. This translates into CASNQGRGILQPQHF.

The count of this clone is one. V usage is TRBV11-3 and J usage is TRBJ2-2, with 7 bases fitting TRBD1. J lost 2 bases, V lost 5 bases, and 5 bases had no gene match. This CDR3 region has 15 residues. Germline assignment: CDR1 SGHNT and CDR2 YENEEA. The CDR3 sequence: CASSPGTANTGELFF. The CDR3 DNA sequence: TGTGCCAGCAGCCCAGGGACAGCCAACACCGGGGAGCTGTTTTTT.

The chain is built from TRBV5-6 and TRBJ1-4; tentative D call: TRBD1 (5 bases). Germline CDR1 and CDR2: SGHDT and YYEEEE. The CDR3 spans 15 residues. Trimming took 3 bases from V and 1 from J, leaving 10 bases between them. As DNA, the CDR3 is TGTGCCAGCAGCTCGCGGGGGGGAACTAATGAAAAACTGTTTTTT. Protein sequence: CASSSRGGTNEKLFF.

The genes are TRBV11-3 and TRBJ2-3, with TRBD2 matching 9 bases. The CDR3 consists of 18 residues. Germline V CDR1 and CDR2: SGHNT, YENEEA. V trimming: 0 bases; J trimming: 2 bases; junction bases outside the gene matches: 9. The CDR3 loop reads CASSLDLGLAGTTDTQYF. CDR3 DNA sequence: TGTGCCAGCAGCTTAGATCTCGGGCTAGCGGGGACCACAGATACGCAGTATTTT.

The chain combines TRBV25-1 with TRBJ1-1, with a tentative D call TRBD1 (5 bases). V dropped 6 bases and J dropped 5 bases, with 16 bases sitting between them. Per the germline V gene, CDR1 is MGHDK and CDR2 is SYGVNS. The CDR3 is 14 residues long. The CDR3 DNA is TGTGCCAGCAGGTTTTCAGCCGGGGGGACTGAAGCTTTCTTT. Amino acid sequence: CASRFSAGGTEAFF.

A note on this clone: This specimen includes other DNA sequences encoding the same CDR3. The rearrangement links TRBV5-1 to TRBJ1-1; D unclear. The CDR3 sequence is 14 residues long. Trimming pared 0 bases from V and 0 bases from J, leaving 6 bases between. Germline CDR1 is SGHRS and CDR2 is YFSETQ. CDR3 loop: CASSLGTMNTEAFF. For the CDR3, the DNA is TGCGCCAGCAGCTTGGGCACAATGAACACTGAAGCTTTCTTT.

The chain couples TRBV6-2 or TRBV6-3 to TRBJ1-2; maybe TRBD1 (5 bases). The CDR3 has 14 residues. Germline CDR1 and CDR2: MNHEY and SVGEGT. Trimming shortened V by 4 bases and J by 6 bases, and 15 bases separated the two germline ends. CDR3 sequence: CASSSGPAGDGYTF. As DNA, the CDR3 is TGTGCCAGCAGTTCCGGGCCGGCGGGGGATGGCTACACCTTC.

The chain joins TRBV5-1 to TRBJ1-4, with D possibly matching TRBD1 (6 bases). V lost 7 bases and J lost 8, with 15 bases in between. The V gene's germline CDR1 is SGHRS and CDR2 YFSETQ. The CDR3 extends over 13 amino acids. The CDR3 DNA reads as TGCGCCAGCGCGGGCGATAGGGGGGAAAAACTGTTTTTT. It yields the protein CASAGDRGEKLFF.

The chain recombines TRBV7-2 with TRBJ1-2; TRBD1 matches 11 bases. In germline, CDR1 is SGHTA, CDR2 FQGNSA. The trim removed 0 bases at V and 8 bases at J, leaving 11 bases unmatched. This CDR3 contains 17 residues. The CDR3 DNA reads as TGTGCCAGCAGCTTAGCTTTGGGAGGACAGGGGGCTTACGGCTACACCTTC. This gives the protein CASSLALGGQGAYGYTF.